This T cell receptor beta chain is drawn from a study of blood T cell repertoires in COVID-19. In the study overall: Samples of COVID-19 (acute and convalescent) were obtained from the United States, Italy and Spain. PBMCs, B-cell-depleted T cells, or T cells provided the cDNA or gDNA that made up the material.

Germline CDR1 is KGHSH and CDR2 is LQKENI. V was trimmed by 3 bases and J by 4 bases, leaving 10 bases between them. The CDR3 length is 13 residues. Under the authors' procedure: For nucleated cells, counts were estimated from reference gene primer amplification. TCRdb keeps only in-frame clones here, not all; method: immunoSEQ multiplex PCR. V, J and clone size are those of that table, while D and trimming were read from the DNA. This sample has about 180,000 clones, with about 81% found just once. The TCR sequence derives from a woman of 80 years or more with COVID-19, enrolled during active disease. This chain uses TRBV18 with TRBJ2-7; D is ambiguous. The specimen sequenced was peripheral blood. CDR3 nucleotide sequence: TGTGCCAGCTCACCTGGGCCAACGTACGAGCAGTACTTC. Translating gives CASSPGPTYEQYF.